These 9 T cell receptor beta chains came from one sample sequenced in a study of blood T cell repertoires in COVID-19. Generated by immunoSEQ multiplex PCR, the TCRdb table keeps only in-frame clones and is missing some. Found here are 270,000 or so clones, about 89% of them singletons; the top ten hold approximately 2.4%. Input material: PBMCs or T cells enriched from blood (not recorded which). Receptors were obtained from a woman under 30 who had recovered from COVID-19.

The J gene is TRBJ1-4, the V gene TRBV3-1 (or the pseudogene TRBV3-2); no firm D call. The germline V and J ends were trimmed by 0 bases and 7 bases, with 12 bases remaining between them. The CDR3 runs to 15 residues. CDR1 is LGHDT, CDR2 YNNKEL, per germline (reference sequence). This chain's CDR3 is CASSQEPGGSEKLFF. CDR3 nucleotides: TGTGCCAGCAGCCAAGAGCCGGGAGGAAGTGAAAAACTGTTTTTT.

This clone was observed a handful of times. The genes are TRBV9 and TRBJ1-2, with unresolved D. Trimming removed 0 bases at V and 0 bases at J, with 6 bases between. Germline CDR1 SGDLS, CDR2 YYNGEE. The CDR3 has 14 residues. The CDR3 spells CASSVDITNYGYTF. The CDR3 DNA follows: TGTGCCAGCAGCGTAGACATCACTAACTATGGCTACACCTTC.

This chain joins TRBV27 and TRBJ2-3; 7 bases agree with TRBD2. The V segment lost 6 bases and the J segment 0 bases; nucleotides outside the gene matches: 6. The CDR3 spans 15 residues. CDR1 and CDR2 from the germline V gene are MNHEY and SMNVEV (reference sequence). CDR3 sequence: CASSLLALSTDTQYF. CDR3 coding DNA: TGTGCCAGCAGCCTACTAGCGTTAAGCACAGATACGCAGTATTTT.

CDR3 loop: CASSAKTDRANTGELFF. CDR3 in DNA: TGCGCCAGCAGTGCTAAAACGGACAGGGCGAACACCGGGGAGCTGTTTTTT. The chain couples TRBV10-1 to TRBJ2-2; TRBD1 agrees at 8 bases. Per the germline V gene, CDR1 is WNHNN and CDR2 is SYGVQD (reference sequence). The junction had 7 bases not matched to a gene; V was cut back by 4 bases and J by 0 bases. This CDR3 is 17 amino acids long.

The V and J genes are TRBV5-1 and TRBJ1-6; 9 bases align to TRBD1. Germline CDR1 reads SGHRS; CDR2 reads YFSETQ. Losses at the gene ends were 0 bases for V and 10 bases for J; bases not matched to a gene: 8. The CDR3 is made up of 16 amino acids. DNA for the CDR3: TGCGCCAGCAGCTTGGTTCCCGGGACAGGGAACTCACCCCTCCACTTT. Encoded protein: CASSLVPGTGNSPLHF.

The chain couples TRBV23-1 to TRBJ2-1; no clear D. TRBV23-1 is designated an ORF whose function remains uncertain. The CDR3 loop spans 14 amino acids. V was pared by 10 bases and J by 6 bases, with 19 bases between. The CDR3 region has the DNA TGCGCCAACCAAATCGACCCGCGAGGCAATGAGCAGTTCTTC. It is translated as CANQIDPRGNEQFF.

This clone was seen more than once but under ten times. The CDR3 DNA follows: TGTGCCAGCAGTCCGATAGCGGGAGGTAAAATCAATGAGCAGTTCTTC. The encoded protein is CASSPIAGGKINEQFF. This chain joins TRBV28 and TRBJ2-1; 10 nucleotides line up with TRBD2. Trimming cost V 5 bases and J 6 bases; bases outside gene matches: 10. Germline CDR1 MDHEN, CDR2 SYDVKM. The CDR3 length is 16 residues. Variable domain in full (rest from reference TRBV28 and TRBJ2-1): DVKVTQSSRYLVKRTGEKVFLECVQDMDHENMFWYRQDPGLGLRLIYFSYDVKMKEKGDIPEGYSVSREKKERFSLILESASTNQTSMYLCASSPIAGGKINEQFFGPGTRLTVL.

V gene TRBV4-2 combines with J gene TRBJ2-2; 8 bases fit TRBD2. Germline assignment: CDR1 LGHNA and CDR2 YNFKEQ. With V trimmed by 1 base and J by 7 bases, 8 bases remained unmatched. This CDR3 region has 16 residues. Written as DNA, the CDR3 is TGTGCCAGCAGCCAAGGAGACAAGCGGGGGTACGGGGAGCTGTTTTTT. Translating gives CASSQGDKRGYGELFF.

This chain uses TRBV19 with TRBJ1-6, with 10 bases that match TRBD1. This CDR3 has 15 residues. Germline loops: CDR1 LNHDA, CDR2 SQIVND (reference sequence). The V and J ends lost 5 bases and 9 bases, in that order; junction bases with no gene match: 7. CDR3 residues: CASSLGQGFRSPLHF. For the CDR3, the DNA is TGTGCCAGTAGTTTGGGACAGGGGTTTCGTTCACCCCTCCACTTT.